A single sample gave rise to the 4 T cell receptor beta chains below, sequenced in a study of blood T cell repertoires in COVID-19. Measured with immunoSEQ multiplex PCR; TCRdb has only the in-frame clones, and not every one. The sample lists roughly 97,000 clones, 85% to 90% seen once, with around 14% in the top ten. The specimen sequenced was peripheral blood. Receptor source: a man aged 50 or older with acute or convalescent COVID-19.

The chain uses TRBV5-1 and TRBJ2-1; D is possibly TRBD1 (6 bases). Germline CDR1 SGHRS, CDR2 YFSETQ. V lost 3 bases to trimming and J lost 4 bases, with 11 bases between them. This CDR3 region has 14 residues. Written as DNA, the CDR3 is TGCGCCAGCAGCTACGGGACACAATACAATGAGCAGTTCTTC. This encodes CASSYGTQYNEQFF.

The chain employs TRBV5-1 and TRBJ2-5; TRBD1 aligns across 9 bases. The CDR3 contains 14 residues. Germline V gene data show CDR1 as SGHRS and CDR2 as YFSETQ. The V and J ends lost 5 bases and 1 base, in that order; junction bases with no gene match: 3. Written as DNA, the CDR3 is TGCGCCAGCAGGACAGGGGGGTCCCAAGAGACCCAGTACTTC. It translates to CASRTGGSQETQYF.

The rearrangement uses TRBV28 and TRBJ2-5; TRBD2 aligns across 10 bases. The CDR3 loop spans 15 amino acids. Trimming at V came to 8 bases and at J to 5 bases, leaving 11 bases not matched to a gene. The germline CDR1 and CDR2 sequences are MDHEN and SYDVKM. CDR3 in DNA: TGTGCCAGCCGGAAGCGGGAGGGCTTCTCGGAGACCCAGTACTTC. Translating gives CASRKREGFSETQYF.

The DNA of the CDR3 is TGTGCCAGCAGCTTACCCACGGGAGTTTTGACCGGGGAGCTGTTTTTT. Its protein is CASSLPTGVLTGELFF. This sequence joins TRBV7-9 and TRBJ2-2, with D perhaps matching TRBD2 (6 bases). Looked up from germline, CDR1 is SEHNR and CDR2 is FQNEAQ (reference sequence). There are 16 residues in the CDR3. V was clipped by 2 bases and J by 5 bases, with 15 bases between them.